Below are 31 T cell receptor beta chains sequenced from a single sample in a study of response to subunit inactivated influenza vaccine. Each CDR3 protein is one row after TCRdb ran MiXCR on the RT-PCR reads. The data contain around 160,000 distinct CDR3 sequences, roughly a tenth of them seen just once; the ten biggest clones take up about an eighth. Material: non-naive T cells sorted from PBMCs, obtained roughly 48 days after vaccination. The receptors shown here come from a man aged 50 to 60 who received an inactivated influenza vaccine.

This clonotype was recorded many times. This chain joins TRBV20-1 and TRBJ2-3, with 9 bases matching TRBD2. This CDR3 contains 15 residues. Germline V gene sequence: CDR1 DFQATT, CDR2 SNEGSKA (reference sequence). J was trimmed by 6 bases and V by 4 bases; bases with no gene match: 11. In nucleotides, the CDR3 is TGCAGTGCTACCAGGGGCGGGGGGGCCAAGGATACGCAGTATTTT. Translating gives CSATRGGGAKDTQYF.

This chain uses TRBV28 with TRBJ2-7; unclear D gene. Trimming pared 5 bases from V and 6 bases from J, leaving 8 bases between. Germline CDR1 is MDHEN and CDR2 is SYDVKM. The CDR3 has 11 amino acids. DNA of the CDR3: TGTGCCAGCAGTCAATACTTCGAGCAGTACTTC. Translating it yields CASSQYFEQYF.

This clonotype was found many times. V usage is TRBV5-5 and J usage is TRBJ2-2; D is ambiguous. CDR3 size: 13 residues. The ends were cut back, 0 bases at V and 7 bases at J, with 7 bases in the middle. Per germline, CDR1 SGHKS and CDR2 YYEKEE (reference sequence). CDR3 DNA sequence: TGTGCCAGCAGCTTGGCTCCCAACGGGGAGCTGTTTTTT. Its protein is CASSLAPNGELFF.

This clonotype was picked up a small number of times. J is TRBJ1-1 and V is TRBV27; 9 bases line up with TRBD1. Losses at the gene ends were 5 bases for V and 1 base for J; bases not matched to a gene: 5. Germline CDR1 and CDR2: MNHEY and SMNVEV (reference sequence). The CDR3 extends over 15 amino acids. Here the CDR3 reads CASSVRGQGNTEAFF. CDR3 coding DNA: TGTGCCAGCAGTGTACGGGGACAGGGGAACACTGAAGCTTTCTTT.

This clonotype was detected many times. This chain connects TRBV12-3 or TRBV12-4 to TRBJ1-1; D is unclear. This CDR3 has 16 residues. V was pared by 5 bases and J by 4 bases, with 20 bases between. The CDR3 here is CASSNPGSWWGTEAFF. The CDR3 DNA is TGTGCCAGCAGTAACCCCGGGAGCTGGTGGGGCACTGAAGCTTTCTTT.

The chain employs TRBV12-3 or TRBV12-4 and TRBJ2-7, with TRBD1 matching over 8 bases. The length of the CDR3 is 15 residues. Trimming at V came to 6 bases and at J to 4 bases, leaving 11 bases not matched to a gene. This CDR3 is CASRQGQGPGYEQYF. CDR3 DNA sequence: TGTGCCAGCAGACAAGGACAGGGCCCTGGGTACGAGCAGTACTTC.

This chain joins TRBV6-4 and TRBJ2-3; D is perhaps TRBD2 (7 bases). Per the germline V gene, CDR1 is MRHNA and CDR2 is SNTAGT. Trimming removed 3 bases from V and 5 bases from J, with 9 bases in between. The CDR3 extends over 13 amino acids. This CDR3 reads CASSERGGDTQYF. CDR3 bases: TGTGCCAGCAGTGAGAGGGGGGGAGATACGCAGTATTTT.

This chain connects TRBV4-1 to TRBJ1-6, with D maybe TRBD1 (6 bases). Trimming shortened V by 3 bases and J by 0 bases, and 12 bases separated the two germline ends. The CDR3 contains 17 residues. CDR1 MGHRA and CDR2 YSYEKL come from the germline V gene. The CDR3, as DNA: TGCGCCAGCAGCCAGGGGGGCAGATTCTCCTATAATTCACCCCTCCACTTT. It encodes CASSQGGRFSYNSPLHF.

The gene calls are TRBV18 and TRBJ2-7; 9 positions match TRBD2. The germline V gene has CDR1 KGHSH and CDR2 LQKENI. V lost 5 bases, J lost 4 bases, and 18 bases stayed unmatched. The CDR3 covers 18 residues. CDR3 coding DNA: TGTGCCAGCTCAAGCCGACGACCGGGACTAGCCCCATCATACGAGCAGTACTTC. Its translation is CASSSRRPGLAPSYEQYF.

This clonotype showed up just a few times. The chain has TRBV6-2 or TRBV6-3 and TRBJ1-3; D remains ambiguous. CDR3 length: 13 amino acids. The germline V and J ends were trimmed by 7 bases and 2 bases, with 9 bases remaining between them. Germline V gives CDR1 MNHEY, CDR2 SVGEGT. CDR3: CASKARTGNTIYF. The CDR3 nucleotides read TGTGCCAGCAAGGCTCGGACTGGAAACACCATATATTTT.

For this clonotype: This clone may be a read error of a much larger clone one base away. V is TRBV5-1 and J is TRBJ2-2; D uncertain. Germline values: CDR1 SGHRS, CDR2 YFSETQ. The V and J ends lost 1 base and 3 bases respectively, with 7 bases between them. This CDR3 has 14 residues. The CDR3 loop is CASSLPQYTGELFF. CDR3 sequence (DNA): TGCGCCAGCAGCTTGCCACAGTACACCGGGGAGCTGTTTTTT. Drawing the rest from reference TRBV5-1 and TRBJ2-2, the complete variable domain is KAGVTQTPRYLIKTRGQQVTLSCSPISGHRSVSWYQQTPGQGLQFLFEYFSETQRNKGNFPGRFSGRQFSNSRSEMNVSTLELGDSALYLCASSLPQYTGELFFGEGSRLTVL.

The chain uses TRBV30 and TRBJ2-1, with TRBD2 identical over 15 bases. There are 17 residues in the CDR3. Germline CDR1 is GTSNPN and CDR2 is SVGIG (reference sequence). V dropped 2 bases and J dropped 7; count of bases not matched to a gene: 9. CDR3 coding DNA: TGTGCCTGGAGTCACACCCGGACTAGCGGGAGGGTGAATGAGCAGTTCTTC. It codes for CAWSHTRTSGRVNEQFF.

The chain joins TRBV20-1 to TRBJ2-3, with 8 bases matching TRBD1. V gave up 5 bases and J gave up 1 base; unmatched junction bases: 8. The germline gives CDR1 DFQATT, CDR2 SNEGSKA (reference sequence). The CDR3 is 15 amino acids. The DNA for the CDR3 is TGCAGTGCTCCCCGGCAGGGGGCCCGCACAGATACGCAGTATTTT. Its protein product is CSAPRQGARTDTQYF.

This clonotype was observed a few times. This rearrangement joins TRBV14 to TRBJ1-2, with D uncertain. The CDR3 sequence is 13 residues long. The V gene's germline CDR1 is SGHDN and CDR2 FVKESK. V lost 2 bases and J lost 6, with 10 bases in between. CDR3 in amino acids: CASSQQRTDGYTF. The DNA of the CDR3 is TGTGCCAGCAGCCAACAAAGAACGGATGGCTACACCTTC.

The V call is TRBV18, the J call TRBJ2-7; D is ambiguous. This CDR3 has 14 residues. The V and J ends lost 0 bases and 1 base respectively, with 7 bases between them. The germline CDR1 and CDR2 sequences are KGHSH and LQKENI. CDR3 protein: CASSPPEPSYEQYF. In nucleotides, the CDR3 is TGTGCCAGCTCACCACCCGAGCCTTCCTACGAGCAGTACTTC.

This clonotype was observed a handful of times. This chain links TRBV20-1 with TRBJ2-2; D uncertain. Trimming shortened V by 0 bases and J by 6 bases, and 14 bases separated the two germline ends. Germline loops: CDR1 DFQATT, CDR2 SNEGSKA (reference sequence). This CDR3 region has 15 residues. The CDR3 region is CSARDPSNLSGELFF. In DNA form, the CDR3 reads TGCAGTGCTAGAGATCCTTCTAACCTTTCCGGGGAGCTGTTTTTT.

This chain uses TRBV24-1 with TRBJ2-1; 16 bases fit TRBD2. V gave up 5 bases and J gave up 8 bases; unmatched junction bases: 8. This CDR3 comprises 17 residues. CDR1 KGHDR and CDR2 SFDVKD come from the germline V gene. DNA of the CDR3: TGTGCCACCAGTGGGGGAACCGGGACTAGCGGGAGGGATGAGCAGTTCTTC. Translated: CATSGGTGTSGRDEQFF.

This clonotype has at least ten counts. V usage is TRBV5-4 and J usage is TRBJ2-5; 9 nucleotides line up with TRBD1. The CDR3 totals 18 residues. From germline, CDR1 is SGHNT and CDR2 YYREEE (reference sequence). V shed 6 bases, J shed 4 bases, and the junction held 19 bases outside the gene matches. The CDR3 DNA is TGTGCCAGCACCTGGGGGACAGGGTTGATGGTTAGCTTAGAGACCCAGTACTTC. Translation gives CASTWGTGLMVSLETQYF.

J is TRBJ2-6 and V is TRBV4-2; D remains ambiguous. Trimming stripped 0 bases from V and 0 bases from J, with 9 bases between. Germline CDR1 LGHNA, CDR2 YNFKEQ. The CDR3 spans 17 residues. The CDR3 coding sequence is TGTGCCAGCAGCCAAGATTCGGCGATCTCTGGGGCCAACGTCCTGACTTTC. It is translated as CASSQDSAISGANVLTF.

The chain uses TRBV20-1 and TRBJ1-1, with 8 bases aligning to TRBD1. The CDR3 consists of 13 residues. CDR1 DFQATT and CDR2 SNEGSKA come from the germline V gene (reference sequence). V lost 7 bases and J lost 4; bases outside the gene matches: 8. This chain's CDR3 is CSVAGQGRTEAFF. The CDR3 DNA reads as TGCAGTGTCGCCGGACAGGGACGCACTGAAGCTTTCTTT.

This clonotype was seen only a few times. This rearrangement joins TRBV7-9 to TRBJ2-3; D is unclear. The CDR3 is made up of 15 amino acids. The V and J ends lost 4 bases and 1 base respectively, with 12 bases between them. Germline CDR1 SEHNR, CDR2 FQNEAQ (reference sequence). The CDR3 loop reads CASSYMASGTDTQYF. CDR3 coding DNA: TGTGCCAGCAGCTATATGGCTAGTGGCACAGATACGCAGTATTTT.

J is TRBJ2-5 and V is TRBV7-6, with D tentatively TRBD1 (6 bases). This CDR3 contains 14 residues. CDR1 and CDR2 (germline): SGHVS, FNYEAQ. Trimming pared 1 base from V and 2 bases from J, leaving 8 bases between. CDR3 residues: CASSLGDRQETQYF. CDR3 DNA: TGTGCCAGCAGCTTAGGAGACAGGCAAGAGACCCAGTACTTC. Full variable domain (outside the CDR3, taken from reference TRBV7-6 and TRBJ2-5): GAGVSQSPRYKVTKRGQDVALRCDPISGHVSLYWYRQALGQGPEFLTYFNYEAQQDKSGLPNDRFSAERPEGSISTLTIQRTEQRDSAMYRCASSLGDRQETQYFGPGTRLLVL.

This clonotype occurred many times. The rearrangement links TRBV6-1 to TRBJ2-1; TRBD2 is a possible D gene (6 bases). In germline, CDR1 is MNHNS, CDR2 SASEGT. This CDR3 is 14 amino acids long. With 2 bases removed from V and 8 bases from J, the gap between germline ends came to 13 bases. CDR3 sequence reads: CASSELGSVDEQFF. The CDR3 DNA sequence: TGTGCCAGCAGTGAACTCGGGAGTGTGGATGAGCAGTTCTTC.

The chain is built from TRBV18 and TRBJ2-7; D is undetermined. The V gene lost 2 bases and the J gene lost 2 bases, with 10 bases spanning the gap. The CDR3 totals 14 residues. Germline CDR1 and CDR2: KGHSH and LQKENI. Here the CDR3 DNA reads TGTGCCAGCTCACCAGAACAGAACACCTACGAGCAGTACTTC. Residues: CASSPEQNTYEQYF. Variable domain in full (rest from reference TRBV18 and TRBJ2-7): NAGVMQNPRHLVRRRGQEARLRCSPMKGHSHVYWYRQLPEEGLKFMVYLQKENIIDESGMPKERFSAEFPKEGPSILRIQQVVRGDSAAYFCASSPEQNTYEQYFGPGTRLTVT.

This clonotype has a count of ten or more. The genes are TRBV5-1 and TRBJ1-5; D is unclear. CDR1 is SGHRS and CDR2 is YFSETQ in the germline V gene. V was shortened by 0 bases and J by 0 bases, with 4 bases between the two germline ends. The CDR3 contains 14 residues. The CDR3 coding sequence is TGCGCCAGCAGCTTGGGGGTTAGCAATCAGCCCCAGCATTTT. Encoded protein: CASSLGVSNQPQHF.

This clonotype has a single count. The chain recombines TRBV9 with TRBJ2-6; D call uncertain. CDR3 length equals 16 residues. Trimming cost V 0 bases and J 0 bases, with 7 bases left between them. Germline V gene lookup returns CDR1 SGDLS and CDR2 YYNGEE. The CDR3 region has the DNA TGTGCCAGCAGCGTAGCTTGGAGCTCTGGGGCCAACGTCCTGACTTTC. It encodes CASSVAWSSGANVLTF.

In this sample, this clonotype turned up a few times. The chain couples TRBV5-6 to TRBJ1-5; TRBD1 is a possible D gene (6 bases). Germline lookup yields CDR1 SGHDT and CDR2 YYEEEE. The CDR3 extends over 14 amino acids. The V end was cut by 0 bases, the J end by 7 bases, with 11 bases between. The CDR3 DNA reads as TGTGCCAGCAGCTTGGTAGACAGGCCACAGCCCCAGCATTTT. It specifies CASSLVDRPQPQHF.

This clonotype was recorded a few times. The chain combines TRBV2 with TRBJ2-1; 12 bases agree with TRBD1. The V segment lost 7 bases and the J segment 9 bases; nucleotides outside the gene matches: 7. This CDR3 comprises 14 residues. CDR1 is SNHLY, CDR2 FYNNEI, per germline. DNA of the CDR3: TGTGCCAGCATCGGGACAGGGGGCGAGGGTGAGCAGTTCTTC. It codes for CASIGTGGEGEQFF.

In this sample, this clonotype turned up many times. CDR3 protein: CASSFMGQGPNEQYF. The CDR3 DNA is TGTGCCAGCAGCTTTATGGGACAGGGCCCCAACGAGCAGTACTTC. The chain has TRBV7-6 and TRBJ2-7; TRBD1 matches at 9 bases. The CDR3 is 15 amino acids. Per the germline V gene, CDR1 is SGHVS and CDR2 is FNYEAQ. Losses at the gene ends were 3 bases for V and 5 bases for J; bases not matched to a gene: 8.

This chain uses TRBV7-6 with TRBJ2-1, with 14 bases that match TRBD2. CDR3 length: 15 amino acids. The ends lost 4 bases at V and 9 bases at J; junction bases unmatched: 5. Germline loops: CDR1 SGHVS, CDR2 FNYEAQ. The CDR3 sequence is CASSSGTSGRTEQFF. In DNA, the CDR3 is TGTGCCAGCAGCTCGGGGACTAGCGGGAGAACTGAGCAGTTCTTC.

This clonotype has at least ten counts. The chain employs TRBV7-9 and TRBJ2-1; D is possibly TRBD2 (6 bases). The V gene's germline CDR1 is SEHNR and CDR2 FQNEAQ (reference sequence). The V gene lost 2 bases and the J gene lost 10 bases, with 15 bases spanning the gap. The CDR3 has 14 amino acids. The CDR3 loop reads CASSLYGTSGEQFF. The CDR3 nucleotides read TGTGCCAGCAGCTTATACGGAACGAGCGGGGAGCAGTTCTTC.